This TCR beta chain was recovered during a study of breast tumors, draining lymph nodes, adjacent tissues. Regarding the study as a whole: Data fit most tumor T cells coming from lymph node, expanding in tumor. Tumor and nontumor repertoires were significantly more similar in luminal-like than in basal-like breast cancer. Tumor TCR diversity was below lymph nodes but above nontumor tissue.

TCRdb reprocessed the multiplex PCR reads via MiXCR and lists one record per CDR3 protein. The sample lists about 230,000 distinct CDR3 sequences, about 30% occurring once. In germline, CDR1 is MGHDK, CDR2 SYGVNS. With 7 bases removed from V and 5 bases from J, the gap between germline ends came to 14 bases. The CDR3 runs to 13 residues. Notes on this clonotype: What it binds is not known.

Breast cancer patients provided tissue from their axillary draining lymph nodes. V and J are TRBV25-1 and TRBJ2-5; D possibly corresponds to TRBD2 (6 bases). Material: axillary lymph node tissue. The receptor was isolated from a female donor with breast cancer. Some clones in this sample may be carry-over from other donors' samples. CDR3 nucleotides: TGTGCCAGCACCCGCTCGGGGAGGGAGACCCAGTACTTC. This gives the protein CASTRSGRETQYF.